This T cell receptor beta chain derives from a study of CD4 T cells in relation to SARS-CoV-2 and coronaviruses. The wider study: The HLA restriction of the shared crossreactive spike epitopes was mapped. Study results and caveats: In around two thirds of donors, memory CD4+ clonotypes crossrecognized SARS-CoV-2 and at least one common cold coronavirus spike. Pre-pandemic and post-infection samples never came from the same donor.

This CDR3 contains 16 residues. Trimming took 0 bases from V and 5 from J; bases not matched to a gene: 9. Germline lookup yields CDR1 MNHEY and CDR2 SVGEGT. To note about this clone: Its target is unknown.

Deep TCR-beta sequencing used DNA from uncultured naive and memory CD4+ T cells. Profiled with immunoSEQ multiplex PCR; TCRdb holds only in-frame clones, not every one. Of around 70,000 clones in the sample, 75% to 90% are singletons; the top ten hold about 1.6%. The unexposed donors gave CD4+ T cells in about 2010-2019, prior to COVID-19. Specimen: memory CD4+ T cells from PBMCs. This clonotype was obtained from a human donor in good health. This chain connects TRBV6-2 or TRBV6-3 to TRBJ2-5, with 7 nucleotides matching TRBD2. The CDR3 sequence is CASSYSREGHHETQYF. Here the CDR3 DNA reads TGTGCCAGCAGTTACTCGAGGGAGGGCCATCATGAGACCCAGTACTTC.